What follows are 30 T cell receptor beta chains derived from one specimen sequenced in a study of regulatory T cells in long-lasting Graves disease. Sequencing libraries for TCR beta were prepared with iRepertoire HTBI primers and Arm-PCR of CDR3 regions. MiXCR, applied by TCRdb to the multiplex PCR reads, yields one record per CDR3 protein. The sample records roughly 450,000 distinct CDR3 sequences, about 20% being singletons. Time point described: persistent/refractory GD, antithyroid drugs over 5 years with positive TRAb. Construction of the TCR library relied on RNA isolated from PBMCs. The sample was peripheral blood mononuclear cells (PBMCs), taken when the disease was refractory, from a patient treated with antithyroid drugs. These TCRs come from a female donor with Graves disease.

The chain recombines TRBV30 with TRBJ2-7, with D maybe TRBD1 (5 bases). The CDR3 spans 14 residues. V was pared by 0 bases and J by 1 base, with 10 bases between. Germline loops: CDR1 GTSNPN, CDR2 SVGIG (reference sequence). This CDR3 is CAWSVGAGSYEQYF. The CDR3 DNA is TGTGCCTGGAGTGTAGGTGCAGGGTCCTACGAGCAGTACTTC. The whole variable domain, filled in from reference TRBV30 and TRBJ2-7, reads SQTIHQWPATLVQPVGSPLSLECTVEGTSNPNLYWYRQAAGRGLQLLFYSVGIGQISSEVPQNLSASRPQDRQFILSSKKLLLSDSGFYLCAWSVGAGSYEQYFGPGTRLTVT.

This clonotype was picked up many times. At one boundary the junction diverges from the germline segment, which might be a read error. The chain has TRBV11-3 and TRBJ2-2, with D uncertain. Germline values: CDR1 SGHNT, CDR2 YENEEA. The CDR3 sequence is 13 residues long. DNA of the CDR3: TGTGCTAGCAGCGCCCTTTACACCGGGGAGCTGTTTTTT. It encodes CASSALYTGELFF.

This chain's CDR3 is CASSHGTDDWHEQYF. In DNA form, the CDR3 reads TGCGCCAGCAGCCACGGGACAGACGACTGGCACGAGCAGTACTTC. The chain employs TRBV5-1 and TRBJ2-7; 7 nucleotides agree with TRBD1. The ends lost 4 bases at V and 5 bases at J; junction bases unmatched: 12. From germline, CDR1 is SGHRS and CDR2 YFSETQ. This CDR3 comprises 15 residues. The variable domain in full, with the rest retrieved from reference TRBV5-1 and TRBJ2-7, is KAGVTQTPRYLIKTRGQQVTLSCSPISGHRSVSWYQQTPGQGLQFLFEYFSETQRNKGNFPGRFSGRQFSNSRSEMNVSTLELGDSALYLCASSHGTDDWHEQYFGPGTRLTVT.

This clonotype came up many times. The gene calls are TRBV28 and TRBJ1-1; 10 nucleotides line up with TRBD1. J was trimmed by 3 bases and V by 4 bases; bases with no gene match: 2. CDR1 is MDHEN and CDR2 is SYDVKM in the germline V gene. This CDR3 region has 14 residues. CDR3 sequence reads: CASSSGQGYTEAFF. In nucleotides, the CDR3 is TGTGCCAGCAGTTCGGGACAGGGGTACACTGAAGCTTTCTTT. The variable domain in full, with the rest retrieved from reference TRBV28 and TRBJ1-1, is DVKVTQSSRYLVKRTGEKVFLECVQDMDHENMFWYRQDPGLGLRLIYFSYDVKMKEKGDIPEGYSVSREKKERFSLILESASTNQTSMYLCASSSGQGYTEAFFGQGTRLTVV.

In its sample, this clonotype was seen a few times. The chain uses TRBV29-1 and TRBJ1-1; D possibly corresponds to TRBD1 (6 bases). Trimming removed 5 bases from V and 6 bases from J, with 10 bases in between. This CDR3 is 11 amino acids long. The V gene's germline CDR1 is SQVTM and CDR2 ANQGSEA. This chain's CDR3 is CSVRGYPEAFF. CDR3 nucleotide sequence: TGCAGCGTTAGGGGGTACCCTGAAGCTTTCTTT.

This clonotype was recorded many times. The chain carries TRBV6-2 or TRBV6-3 and TRBJ2-7, with 10 nucleotides matching TRBD2. V trimming: 2 bases; J trimming: 3 bases; junction bases outside the gene matches: 7. The CDR3 is made up of 16 amino acids. Germline lookup yields CDR1 MNHEY and CDR2 SVGEGT. The CDR3 spells CASSYGFRTSGYEQYF. CDR3 DNA: TGTGCCAGCAGTTACGGTTTCCGGACTAGCGGCTACGAGCAGTACTTC.

This clonotype has a count of ten or more. The rearrangement links TRBV6-2 or TRBV6-3 to TRBJ1-2, with a tentative D call TRBD1 (6 bases). The germline V and J ends were trimmed by 3 bases and 3 bases, with 14 bases remaining between them. The CDR3 loop spans 15 amino acids. Germline CDR1 and CDR2: MNHEY and SVGEGT. The CDR3 sequence is CASSYEPGAHYGYTF. The CDR3 DNA reads as TGTGCCAGCAGTTATGAGCCAGGGGCACACTATGGCTACACCTTC.

This clonotype has ten or more counts. The chain joins TRBV10-3 to TRBJ2-7, with 9 bases that match TRBD1. This CDR3 is 16 amino acids long. The trim removed 6 bases at V and 0 bases at J, leaving 9 bases unmatched. Germline V CDR1 and CDR2: ENHRY, SYGVKD. CDR3 sequence: CAIRPDRGISSYEQYF. Written as DNA, the CDR3 is TGTGCCATCAGACCAGACAGGGGGATAAGCTCCTACGAGCAGTACTTC.

This clonotype has a count of ten or more. The V gene is TRBV3-1, the J gene TRBJ2-4, with D tentatively TRBD1 (7 bases). With 3 bases removed from V and 6 bases from J, the gap between germline ends came to 9 bases. The CDR3 loop spans 13 amino acids. Germline V gives CDR1 LGHDT, CDR2 YNNKEL (reference sequence). CDR3: CASSHQGGNIQYF. The CDR3 DNA reads as TGTGCCAGCAGCCACCAGGGGGGAAACATTCAGTACTTC. Variable domain in full (rest from reference TRBV3-1 and TRBJ2-4): DTAVSQTPKYLVTQMGNDKSIKCEQNLGHDTMYWYKQDSKKFLKIMFSYNNKELIINETVPNRFSPKSPDKAHLNLHINSLELGDSAVYFCASSHQGGNIQYFGAGTRLSVL.

The rearrangement joins TRBV6-1 to TRBJ2-4, with TRBD1 identical over 9 bases. The V gene's germline CDR1 is MNHNS and CDR2 SASEGT. J lost 9 bases, V lost 6 bases, and 6 bases had no gene match. The CDR3 covers 13 residues. The CDR3 protein is CASSTGTGSIQYF. In DNA form, the CDR3 reads TGTGCCAGCAGCACCGGGACAGGGAGCATTCAGTACTTC.

The J gene is TRBJ2-1, the V gene TRBV2; unclear D gene. The germline V and J ends were trimmed by 6 bases and 5 bases, with 20 bases remaining between them. The germline V gene has CDR1 SNHLY and CDR2 FYNNEI. This CDR3 is built from 16 residues. CDR3 amino acids: CASRRKGWAGDNEQFF. The DNA for the CDR3 is TGTGCCAGCAGGAGAAAAGGGTGGGCCGGAGACAATGAGCAGTTCTTC.

Written as DNA, the CDR3 is TGTGCCAGCAGCCCAGGAGGGGGGCCTTACGAGCAGTACTTC. Translated: CASSPGGGPYEQYF. The chain recombines TRBV9 with TRBJ2-7; either TRBD1 or TRBD2 may fit D (6 bases each). V shed 4 bases and J shed 4 bases, with 15 bases lying between them. Germline V lookup: CDR1 SGDLS, CDR2 YYNGEE. The CDR3 has 14 amino acids.

The chain has TRBV9 and TRBJ1-5, with D possibly matching TRBD1 (6 bases). Germline loops: CDR1 SGDLS, CDR2 YYNGEE. CDR3 length: 14 amino acids. Trimming removed 2 bases at V and 1 base at J, with 7 bases between. CDR3 sequence (DNA): TGTGCCAGCAGCGTCGGACAGAGCAATCAGCCCCAGCATTTT. This translates into CASSVGQSNQPQHF.

This clonotype was detected only once. The CDR3 loop is CASSLGDSGRGYNEQFF. As DNA, the CDR3 is TGTGCCAGCAGCTTAGGGGATAGCGGGAGGGGGTACAATGAGCAGTTCTTC. The chain combines TRBV11-2 with TRBJ2-1; 11 bases match TRBD2. The CDR3 has 17 amino acids. The germline gives CDR1 SGHAT, CDR2 FQNNGV. After removal of 1 base from V and 4 bases from J, the junction contained 6 bases not matched to a gene.

As for this clonotype: This is likely a read error, given that the CDR3 carries no conserved phenylalanine or tryptophan at its end. This chain uses TRBV3-1 with TRBJ1-1; a possible D gene is TRBD1 (6 bases). CDR1 and CDR2 from the germline V gene are LGHDT and YNNKEL (reference sequence). The CDR3 loop spans 14 amino acids. Trimming left V 4 bases short and J 2 bases short, with 11 bases between. CDR3 amino acids: CASSRPDRNTEAFL. CDR3 in DNA: TGTGCCAGCAGCCGACCGGACAGAAACACTGAAGCTTTCCTT.

This clonotype has a count of ten or more. The chain has TRBV11-2 and TRBJ1-3; D unresolved. Germline assignment: CDR1 SGHAT and CDR2 FQNNGV. The CDR3 is 14 residues long. The V end lost 0 bases, the J end lost 7 bases, and 10 bases lay between the germline ends. DNA for the CDR3: TGTGCCAGCAGCTTAGATCGGGTTGGGAACACCATATATTTT. This sequence encodes CASSLDRVGNTIYF.

This clonotype was counted at least ten times. The rearrangement links TRBV2 to TRBJ2-7; D perhaps matches TRBD1 (5 bases). Per the germline V gene, CDR1 is SNHLY and CDR2 is FYNNEI. The CDR3 runs to 13 residues. Trimming took off 6 bases at V and 4 bases at J, with 13 bases between the two ends. CDR3 nucleotide sequence: TGTGCCAGCAGGACTGACGCAGGGTACGAGCAGTACTTC. Protein sequence: CASRTDAGYEQYF.

This clonotype was recorded a few times. The chain combines TRBV11-1 with TRBJ2-7; 7 nucleotides line up with TRBD1. V lost 3 bases and J lost 7; bases outside the gene matches: 15. Germline CDR1 SGHAT, CDR2 FQDESV (reference sequence). The CDR3 totals 16 residues. CDR3 region: CASSFRQGLVRKEQYF. CDR3 nucleotides: TGTGCCAGCAGCTTTCGACAGGGCCTCGTGCGGAAAGAGCAGTACTTC. Drawing the rest from reference TRBV11-1 and TRBJ2-7, the complete variable domain is EAEVAQSPRYKITEKSQAVAFWCDPISGHATLYWYRQILGQGPELLVQFQDESVVDDSQLPKDRFSAERLKGVDSTLKIQPAELGDSAMYLCASSFRQGLVRKEQYFGPGTRLTVT.

This clonotype occurred many times. The chain uses TRBV28 and TRBJ2-7; tentative D call: TRBD1 (5 bases). This CDR3 is 15 amino acids long. The germline gives CDR1 MDHEN, CDR2 SYDVKM. Trimming pared 5 bases from V and 4 bases from J, leaving 18 bases between. CDR3 sequence: CASSPTGPAIYEQYF. The CDR3 nucleotides are TGTGCCAGCAGTCCAACAGGCCCGGCAATTTACGAGCAGTACTTC.

This clonotype was recorded a few times. This rearrangement joins TRBV7-2 to TRBJ2-3; D ambiguous. Deletions cut 1 base from V and 2 bases from J, with 10 bases between. Per the germline V gene, CDR1 is SGHTA and CDR2 is FQGNSA. The CDR3 extends over 15 amino acids. This CDR3 reads CASSLGLPPTDTQYF. CDR3 coding DNA: TGTGCCAGCAGCTTAGGACTGCCTCCCACAGATACGCAGTATTTT.

There are many counts of this clonotype. The chain links TRBV7-9 to TRBJ2-7; D is ambiguous. The CDR3 is made up of 12 amino acids. Per the germline V gene, CDR1 is SEHNR and CDR2 is FQNEAQ (reference sequence). The germline V and J ends were trimmed by 2 bases and 6 bases, with 8 bases remaining between them. CDR3 loop: CASSLSGGEQYF. The DNA for the CDR3 is TGTGCCAGCAGCTTATCGGGCGGCGAGCAGTACTTC.

J is TRBJ2-4 and V is TRBV24-1; D may be TRBD2 (6 bases). The germline gives CDR1 KGHDR, CDR2 SFDVKD. V was shortened by 9 bases and J by 0 bases, with 14 bases between the two germline ends. This CDR3 contains 15 residues. This CDR3 reads CATEGTGEAKNIQYF. The CDR3, as DNA: TGTGCCACCGAGGGCACGGGAGAAGCCAAAAACATTCAGTACTTC.

This clonotype was detected ten times or more. The chain recombines TRBV30 with TRBJ1-2; 7 nucleotides line up with TRBD1. Germline CDR1 reads GTSNPN; CDR2 reads SVGIG (reference sequence). Trimming took 4 bases from V and 0 from J; bases not matched to a gene: 11. The CDR3 runs to 16 residues. CDR3 in amino acids: CAWTRKGAVSNYGYTF. CDR3 nucleotides: TGTGCCTGGACTCGCAAGGGGGCAGTCTCTAACTATGGCTACACCTTC.

The rearrangement links TRBV7-2 to TRBJ2-7; a weak D match, TRBD2 (7 bases). CDR1 is SGHTA and CDR2 is FQGNSA in the germline V gene. This CDR3 is 16 amino acids long. Trimming removed 7 bases at V and 1 base at J, with 20 bases between. CDR3 in amino acids: CASNRKGGLGSYEQYF. CDR3 in DNA: TGTGCCAGCAACCGAAAGGGGGGGCTTGGATCCTACGAGCAGTACTTC.

This clonotype was detected ten times or more. The gene calls are TRBV2 and TRBJ2-7; 10 bases are a match to TRBD2. The CDR3 extends over 14 amino acids. Trimming removed 6 bases from V and 5 bases from J; junction bases left unmatched: 7. CDR1 is SNHLY and CDR2 is FYNNEI in the germline V gene. The CDR3 protein is CASRGPSGSHEQYF. CDR3 nucleotides: TGTGCCAGCAGGGGGCCTAGCGGGAGCCACGAGCAGTACTTC.

The gene calls are TRBV11-2 and TRBJ2-5, with 10 bases identical to TRBD2. Germline assignment: CDR1 SGHAT and CDR2 FQNNGV. The CDR3 is 15 residues long. J was trimmed by 3 bases and V by 5 bases; bases with no gene match: 6. In nucleotides, the CDR3 is TGTGCCAGCAGCAAAAGCGGGAGGGAGGAAGAGACCCAGTACTTC. Its protein is CASSKSGREEETQYF.

J is TRBJ2-1 and V is TRBV19, with 7 positions matching TRBD1. V dropped 3 bases and J dropped 1; count of bases not matched to a gene: 6. The CDR3 consists of 16 residues. Germline lookup yields CDR1 LNHDA and CDR2 SQIVND (reference sequence). DNA of the CDR3: TGTGCCAGTAGTATCCGACAGGGTGCGTCCTACAATGAGCAGTTCTTC. It is translated as CASSIRQGASYNEQFF.

The chain uses TRBV14 and TRBJ1-2; the D is unclear. Germline V gives CDR1 SGHDN, CDR2 FVKESK. V was clipped by 3 bases and J by 7 bases, with 12 bases between them. The CDR3 is made up of 13 amino acids. The CDR3 protein is CASSQRRLGGYTF. DNA of the CDR3: TGTGCCAGCAGCCAGAGGCGCCTTGGTGGCTACACCTTC.

As for this clonotype: A far larger clone is one base from this, pointing to a likely read error. This rearrangement joins TRBV6-2 or TRBV6-3 to TRBJ1-1; TRBD1 is a possible D gene (5 bases). In germline, CDR1 is MNHEY, CDR2 SVGEGT. This CDR3 has 16 residues. The chain's CDR3 is CASSSNPGRQSSEASF. In DNA form, the CDR3 reads TGTGCCAGCAGCTCCAATCCGGGACGGCAAAGTTCTGAAGCTTCCTTT.

CDR3: CASSIGAPIANTGELFF. The DNA of the CDR3 is TGTGCCAGCAGCATTGGTGCACCAATCGCGAACACCGGGGAGCTGTTTTTT. The chain is built from TRBV7-9 and TRBJ2-2; no clear D gene. This CDR3 has 17 residues. Germline V gene sequence: CDR1 SEHNR, CDR2 FQNEAQ (reference sequence). V was clipped by 5 bases and J by 0 bases, with 16 bases between them.